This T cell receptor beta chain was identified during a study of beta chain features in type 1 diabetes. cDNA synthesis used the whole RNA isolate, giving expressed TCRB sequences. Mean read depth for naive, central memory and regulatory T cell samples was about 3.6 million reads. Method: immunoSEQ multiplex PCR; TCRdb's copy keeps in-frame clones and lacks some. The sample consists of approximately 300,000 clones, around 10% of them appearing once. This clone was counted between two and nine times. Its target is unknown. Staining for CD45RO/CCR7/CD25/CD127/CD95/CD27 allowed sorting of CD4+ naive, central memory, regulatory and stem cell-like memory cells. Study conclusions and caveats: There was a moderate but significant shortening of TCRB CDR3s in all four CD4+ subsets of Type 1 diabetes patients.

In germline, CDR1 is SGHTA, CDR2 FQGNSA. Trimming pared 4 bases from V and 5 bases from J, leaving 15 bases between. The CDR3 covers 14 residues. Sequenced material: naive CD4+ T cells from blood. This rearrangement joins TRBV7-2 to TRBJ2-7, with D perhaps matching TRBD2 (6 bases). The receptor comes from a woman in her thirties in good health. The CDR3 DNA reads TGTGCCAGCAGCTCGAAGGACTATCGGGACGAGCAGTACTTC. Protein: CASSSKDYRDEQYF.